This T cell receptor (beta chain) was identified in a study of T cells in Graves' hyperthyroidism and ophthalmopathy. As concerns this clonotype: Antigen specificity is unknown.

The CDR3 sequence is 13 residues long. Unmatched junction bases numbered 5, after V lost 6 bases and J lost 6 bases. Per germline, CDR1 SGHTA and CDR2 FQGNSA. The CDR3 regions of TCR beta were amplified from RNA transcripts. First-round RT-PCR targeting the TCR CDR3 was performed with the HTBI primer set. TCRdb redid the calling of the multiplex PCR reads with MiXCR, one entry per CDR3 protein. The sample lists approximately 480,000 distinct CDR3 sequences, less than 25% occurring once. Whole-study results and caveats: The model anticipated ophthalmopathy a median around six months pre-onset.

This chain uses TRBV7-2 with TRBJ1-2; 9 nucleotides agree with TRBD1. This receptor was taken from a man between 18 and 29 years old with Graves' hyperthyroidism. Source material: blood. The CDR3 bases are TGTGCCAGCAGGGGGACAGGGAGGGATGGCTACACCTTC. Amino acid sequence: CASRGTGRDGYTF.